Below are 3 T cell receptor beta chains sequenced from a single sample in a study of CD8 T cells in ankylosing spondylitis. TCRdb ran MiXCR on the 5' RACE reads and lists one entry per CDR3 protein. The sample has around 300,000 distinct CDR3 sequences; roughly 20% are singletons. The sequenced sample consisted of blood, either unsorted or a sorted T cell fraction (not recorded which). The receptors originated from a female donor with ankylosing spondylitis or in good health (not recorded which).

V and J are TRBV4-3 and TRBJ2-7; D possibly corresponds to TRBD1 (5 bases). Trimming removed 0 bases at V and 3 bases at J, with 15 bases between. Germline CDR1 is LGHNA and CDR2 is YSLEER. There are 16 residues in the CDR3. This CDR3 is CASSQEPLGQGYEQYF. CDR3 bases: TGCGCCAGCAGCCAAGAGCCCCTAGGACAAGGCTACGAGCAGTACTTC.

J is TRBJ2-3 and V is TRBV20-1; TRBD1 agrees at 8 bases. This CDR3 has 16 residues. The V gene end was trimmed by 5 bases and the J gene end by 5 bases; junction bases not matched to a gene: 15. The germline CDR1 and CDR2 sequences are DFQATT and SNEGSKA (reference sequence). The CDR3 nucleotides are TGCAGTGCTTCCTGGGGGGACAGGTCTGTCAAAGATACGCAGTATTTT. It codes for CSASWGDRSVKDTQYF.

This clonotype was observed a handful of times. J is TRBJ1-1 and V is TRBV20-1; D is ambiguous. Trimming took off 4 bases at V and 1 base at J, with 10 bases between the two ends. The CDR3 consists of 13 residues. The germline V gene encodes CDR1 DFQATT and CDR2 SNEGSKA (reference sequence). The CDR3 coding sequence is TGCAGTGCTACCCTAACTGAGAACACTGAAGCTTTCTTT. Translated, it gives CSATLTENTEAFF.